This is a list of T cell receptor beta chains from one sample in a study of early T cells in non-severe SARS-CoV-2 infection. TCRdb itself ran the 5' RACE reads through MiXCR, one entry per CDR3 protein. Among approximately 70,000 distinct CDR3 sequences listed, roughly 4.9% were seen once. The input for sequencing was whole blood, taken at baseline. The receptors shown here come from an adult who was a healthcare worker with PCR-confirmed SARS-CoV-2 infection or an uninfected control (not recorded which). The donor label of this sample is uncertain. Each CDR3 is given with its conserved first and last residue. The order of the fields is J gene, V gene, clone size, D gene, CDR3 DNA, CDR3 protein. The D gene is left open where the match is weak. The listing skips clone size in some rows; elsewhere it reads once, few, many or a size class.

TRBJ2-2 | TRBV11-3 | . | . | TGTGCCAGCAGCTTAGATGACTGGACGGGGGACACCGGGGAGCTGTTTTTT | CASSLDDWTGDTGELFF
TRBJ2-5 | TRBV20-1 | many | TRBD2 | TGCAGTGCGGATAGCGGGGGACAAGAGACCCAGTACTTC | CSADSGGQETQYF
TRBJ2-7 | TRBV12-3/TRBV12-4 | many | . | TGTGCCAGCAGTTTTGGGCAGAGCTCCTACGAGCAGTACTTC | CASSFGQSSYEQYF
TRBJ1-1 | TRBV12-3/TRBV12-4 | . | . | TGTGCCAGCAGTTTGGCTCATGAAGCTTTCTTT | CASSLAHEAFF
TRBJ2-3 | TRBV20-1 | many | . | TGCAGTGTTCCCCTTCTTGGGGGGGGCTCAGGAGATACGCAGTATTTT | CSVPLLGGGSGDTQYF
TRBJ2-7 | TRBV12-3/TRBV12-4 | many | . | TGTGCCAGCAGCTTGACCTACGAGCAGTACTTC | CASSLTYEQYF
TRBJ2-5 | TRBV19 | many | . | TGTGCCAGTAGTATACCCTCGGTCACCGATAAAGAGACCCAGTACTTC | CASSIPSVTDKETQYF
TRBJ1-2 | TRBV27 | few | TRBD1 | TGTGCCAGCAGTCCACGACAGGGATCCGGTTATGGCTACACCTTC | CASSPRQGSGYGYTF
TRBJ2-5 | TRBV6-2/TRBV6-3 | . | . | TGTGCCAGCAGTTACCCCGGGACCACCTACCAAGAGACCCAGTACTTC | CASSYPGTTYQETQYF
TRBJ1-1 | TRBV5-1 | few | TRBD1 | TGCGCCAGCAGCTTGGAGGTTCGGGACAGGGGGATGAACACTGAAGCTTTCTTT | CASSLEVRDRGMNTEAFF
TRBJ2-2 | TRBV6-2/TRBV6-3 | many | TRBD1 | TGTGCCAGCAGTTCGACAGGGTGGGGGATCGGGGAGCTGTTTTTT | CASSSTGWGIGELFF
TRBJ1-2 | TRBV3-1 | many | . | TGTGCCAGCACCCCCACTGGGGAAACTAACTATGGCTACACCTTC | CASTPTGETNYGYTF
TRBJ2-7 | TRBV6-6 | few | . | TGTGCCAGCAGTTATGGAGAAAGGCGGCAGGGGAGTCGCGAGCAGTACTTC | CASSYGERRQGSREQYF
TRBJ1-3 | TRBV6-2/TRBV6-3 | few | . | TGTGCCAGCAGTCGCCCAGGGACTGGAAACACCATATATTTT | CASSRPGTGNTIYF
TRBJ1-5 | TRBV6-1 | few | . | TGTGCCAGCAGTGAAGAGTTGGGAAGTTTAAATCAGCCCCAGCATTTT | CASSEELGSLNQPQHF
TRBJ2-2 | TRBV2 | few | TRBD1 | TGTGCCAGCAGTCCGCCGGGACAGGGTGTTGTCGGGGAGCTGTTTTTT | CASSPPGQGVVGELFF
TRBJ1-5 | TRBV7-2 | many | . | TGTGCCAGCAGCCTTGGACACAATCAGCCCCAGCATTTT | CASSLGHNQPQHF
TRBJ2-7 | TRBV28 | few | . | TGTGCCAGCAGTTTTCTTGGAGAACCTTACGAGCAGTACTTC | CASSFLGEPYEQYF
TRBJ1-1 | TRBV27 | few | TRBD1 | TGTGCCAGCATCAACAGGGGGAACACTGAAGCTTTCTTT | CASINRGNTEAFF
TRBJ2-7 | TRBV20-1 | few | TRBD1 | TGCAGTGCTAGAGACGGACAGGGCGATATCTACGGGCAGTACTTC | CSARDGQGDIYGQYF
TRBJ2-7 | TRBV6-5 | few | TRBD2 | TGTGCCAGCATCAAGACTAGCGGGGCCCAGGAGCAGTACTTC | CASIKTSGAQEQYF
TRBJ1-1 | TRBV11-2 | many | . | TGTGCCAGCAGCTTAAACAGGGCCACTGAAGCTTTCTTT | CASSLNRATEAFF
TRBJ2-5 | TRBV7-9 | . | . | TGTGCCAGCAGCTTAGCCAGGGAGAAAGAGACCCAGTACTTC | CASSLAREKETQYF
TRBJ1-1 | TRBV5-1 | many | . | TGCGCCAGCAGCTTGGAAACAAAGAACACTGAAGCTTTCTTT | CASSLETKNTEAFF